The T cell receptor beta chain under discussion was sequenced for a study of regulatory T cells in long-lasting Graves disease. This clonotype was detected ten times or more. Germline V lookup: CDR1 LGHDT, CDR2 YNNKEL (reference sequence). The CDR3 length is 10 residues. Trimming removed 2 bases from V and 7 bases from J, with 2 bases in between. This sample's time point: newly diagnosed GD, antithyroid drugs for less than 3 months. The TCR library was made from RNA that had been extracted from PBMCs in TRIzol. Relying on iRepertoire HTBI primers and Arm-PCR of CDR3 regions, the team built TCR beta libraries. TCRdb passed the multiplex PCR reads through MiXCR, listing each CDR3 protein once. This sample yields 350,000 to 450,000 distinct CDR3 sequences, of which about 15% are seen a single time; around 15% belongs to the top ten. In addition, the sample was reused for a study of T cells in Graves' hyperthyroidism and ophthalmopathy.

The sequences come from peripheral blood mononuclear cells (PBMCs), collected at new diagnosis, from a patient treated with antithyroid drugs. The origin of this receptor is a woman younger than 45 with Graves disease. The chain recombines TRBV3-1 with TRBJ1-1; D gene unclear. This chain's CDR3 is CASSQNEAFF. The CDR3 DNA sequence: TGTGCCAGCAGCCAAAATGAAGCTTTCTTT.